This TCR beta chain was identified in a study of blood T cell repertoires in COVID-19. For the study at large: From T cells, B-cell-depleted T cells, or PBMCs came the material, which was cDNA or gDNA.

V was shortened by 2 bases and J by 4 bases, with 18 bases between the two germline ends. There are 16 residues in the CDR3. The V gene's germline CDR1 is SGHTA and CDR2 FQGTGA. In the original processing: How many nucleated cells were present was estimated from reference gene primer amplification. The protocol was immunoSEQ multiplex PCR, while the TCRdb copy is restricted to in-frame clones and leaves out a portion. V and J calls and clone size are given by that table; D and trimming were obtained from the DNA. The table includes around 40,000 clones, roughly 85% detected once. The receptor's source is a human donor in a cohort sampled during active COVID-19. The chain links TRBV7-3 to TRBJ2-7, with D perhaps matching TRBD1 (6 bases). The sequenced sample was peripheral blood. CDR3 nucleotides: TGTGCCAGCAGCTTATCCCACACAGGGTCGGGTTACGAGCAGTACTTC. It translates to CASSLSHTGSGYEQYF.